The text below deals with one TCR beta chain. The antigen remains unidentified. The data belong to a study of molecular identifiers for immune sequencing clone quantification. About the study: With replicates, the RNA of 20,000 or 100,000 naive CD8 cells was split five ways and four were sequenced.

Germline CDR1 MNHEY, CDR2 SVGEGT. Trimming stripped 0 bases from V and 2 bases from J, with 12 bases between. CDR3 length: 16 residues. TCRdb re-derived calls from the PCR reads in MiXCR, one entry per CDR3 protein. The table lists roughly 55,000 distinct CDR3 sequences, about a third of them singletons. Study observations and caveats: Identical barcode-sharing TCR molecules could lead to underestimated sizes for highly expanded clones.

The specimen sequenced was naive CD8+ T cells from blood, with Jurkat cell RNA spiked in. Subset of the sample: FACS-sorted CD8+CD4-CCR7+CD45RA+ naive T cells. The chain joins TRBV6-2 or TRBV6-3 to TRBJ2-3; the D is unclear. The clonotype originates from a human donor in good health. Some libraries in this study had Jurkat cell RNA spiked in. As DNA, the CDR3 is TGTGCCAGCAGTTACTCGATAACGGTAGACACAGATACGCAGTATTTT. Protein product: CASSYSITVDTDTQYF.